This TCR beta chain is from a study of blood T cell repertoires in COVID-19. This clone was observed a few times. Only in-frame clones appear in the TCRdb table, and some are missing; sequencing was by immunoSEQ multiplex PCR. The table records about 110,000 clones, 88% of them present only once. The V gene end was trimmed by 6 bases and the J gene end by 7 bases; junction bases not matched to a gene: 5. This CDR3 comprises 14 residues. Germline V gene data show CDR1 as SNHLY and CDR2 as FYNNEI. The sequence derives from a human donor in a cohort sampled during active COVID-19. Sequenced material: peripheral blood. The chain is built from TRBV2 and TRBJ1-6; 8 bases map to TRBD1. DNA of the CDR3: TGTGCCAGCAGGGAGACAGGGGTAAATTCACCCCTCCACTTT. It yields the protein CASRETGVNSPLHF.